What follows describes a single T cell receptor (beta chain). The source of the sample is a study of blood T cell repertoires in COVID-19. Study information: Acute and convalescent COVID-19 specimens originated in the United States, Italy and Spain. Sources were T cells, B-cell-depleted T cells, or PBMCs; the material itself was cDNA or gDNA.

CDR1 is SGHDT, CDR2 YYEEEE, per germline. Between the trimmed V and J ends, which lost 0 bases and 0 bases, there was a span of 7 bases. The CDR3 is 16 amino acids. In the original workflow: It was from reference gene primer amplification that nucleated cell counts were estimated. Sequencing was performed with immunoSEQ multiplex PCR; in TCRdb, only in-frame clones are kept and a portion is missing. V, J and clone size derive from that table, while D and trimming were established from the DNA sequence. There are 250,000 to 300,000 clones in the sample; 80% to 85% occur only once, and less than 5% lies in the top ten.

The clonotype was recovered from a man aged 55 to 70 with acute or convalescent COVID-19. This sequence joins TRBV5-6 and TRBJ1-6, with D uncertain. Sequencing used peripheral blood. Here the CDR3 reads CASSLVVSSYNSPLHF. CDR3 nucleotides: TGTGCCAGCAGCTTGGTTGTTAGCTCCTATAATTCACCCCTCCACTTT. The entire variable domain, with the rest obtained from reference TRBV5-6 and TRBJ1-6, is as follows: DAGVTQSPTHLIKTRGQQVTLRCSPKSGHDTVSWYQQALGQGPQFIFQYYEEEERQRGNFPDRFSGHQFPNYSSELNVNALLLGDSALYLCASSLVVSSYNSPLHFGNGTRLTVT.